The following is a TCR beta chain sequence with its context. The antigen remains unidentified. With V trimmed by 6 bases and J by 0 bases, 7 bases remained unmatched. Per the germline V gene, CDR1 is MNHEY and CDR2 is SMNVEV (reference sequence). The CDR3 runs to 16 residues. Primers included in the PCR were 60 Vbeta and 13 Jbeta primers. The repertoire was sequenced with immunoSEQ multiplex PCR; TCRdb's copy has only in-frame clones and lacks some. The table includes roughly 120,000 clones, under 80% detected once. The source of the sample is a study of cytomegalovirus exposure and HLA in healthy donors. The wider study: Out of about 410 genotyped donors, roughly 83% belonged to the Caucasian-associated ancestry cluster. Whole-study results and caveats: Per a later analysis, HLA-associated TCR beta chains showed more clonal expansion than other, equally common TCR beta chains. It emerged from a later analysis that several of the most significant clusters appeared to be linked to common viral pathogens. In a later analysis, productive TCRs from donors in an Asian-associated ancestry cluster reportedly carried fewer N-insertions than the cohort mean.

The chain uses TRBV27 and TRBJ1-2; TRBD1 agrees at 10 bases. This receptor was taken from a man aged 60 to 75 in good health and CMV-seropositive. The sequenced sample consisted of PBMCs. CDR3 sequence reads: CASRTGGLRANYGYTF. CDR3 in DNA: TGTGCCAGCAGGACAGGGGGCTTGAGGGCTAACTATGGCTACACCTTC.